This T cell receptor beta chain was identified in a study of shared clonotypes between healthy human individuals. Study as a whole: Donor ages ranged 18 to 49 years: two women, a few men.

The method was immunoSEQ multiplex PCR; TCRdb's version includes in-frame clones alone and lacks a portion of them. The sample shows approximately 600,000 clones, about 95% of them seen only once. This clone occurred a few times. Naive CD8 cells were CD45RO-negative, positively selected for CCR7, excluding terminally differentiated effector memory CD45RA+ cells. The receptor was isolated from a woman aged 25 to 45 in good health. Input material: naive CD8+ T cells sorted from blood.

This CDR3 is CASSFTLYEQYF. The DNA of the CDR3 is TGTGCCAGCAGCTTTACCCTCTACGAGCAGTACTTC. This sequence joins TRBV7-9 and TRBJ2-7; D gene ambiguous. This CDR3 has 12 residues. Germline CDR1 SEHNR, CDR2 FQNEAQ (reference sequence). V was shortened by 3 bases and J by 3 bases, with 6 bases between the two germline ends.